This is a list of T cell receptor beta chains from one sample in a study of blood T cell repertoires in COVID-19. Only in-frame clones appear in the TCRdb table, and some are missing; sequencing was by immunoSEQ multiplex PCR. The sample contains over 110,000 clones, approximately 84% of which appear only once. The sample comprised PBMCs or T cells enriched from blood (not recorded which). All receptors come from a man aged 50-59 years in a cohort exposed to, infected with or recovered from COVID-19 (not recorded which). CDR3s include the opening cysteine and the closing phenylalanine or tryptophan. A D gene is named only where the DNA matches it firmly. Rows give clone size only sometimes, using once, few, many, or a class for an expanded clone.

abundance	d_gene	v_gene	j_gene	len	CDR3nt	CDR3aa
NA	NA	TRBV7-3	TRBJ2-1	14	TGTGCCAGCAGCTTTCTGGGGGGGCACAATGAGCAGTTCTTC	CASSFLGGHNEQFF
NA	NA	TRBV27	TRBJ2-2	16	TGTGCCAGCCGGACTGACAGGAGGATGAACACCGGGGAGCTGTTTTTT	CASRTDRRMNTGELFF
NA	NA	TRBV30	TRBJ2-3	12	TGTGCCTGGAGCGAAACCAGAGATACGCAGTATTTT	CAWSETRDTQYF
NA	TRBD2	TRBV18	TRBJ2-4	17	TGTGCCAGCTCCCCCGGACTAGATGGTATGGGCTTCAACATTCAGTACTTC	CASSPGLDGMGFNIQYF
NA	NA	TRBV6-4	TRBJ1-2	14	TGTGCCAGCAGTGAGGGGGAGGGGCGCTATGGCTACACCTTC	CASSEGEGRYGYTF
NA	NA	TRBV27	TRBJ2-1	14	TGTGCCAGCAGCATACGGGACTCCTACAATGAGCAGTTCTTC	CASSIRDSYNEQFF
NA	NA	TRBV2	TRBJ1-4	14	TGTGCCAGCAGACAACAATTAACTAATGAAAAACTGTTTTTT	CASRQQLTNEKLFF
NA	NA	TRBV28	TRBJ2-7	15	TGTGCCAGCACCCCGCGGTCCGGGAGCGGGTACGAGCAGTACTTC	CASTPRSGSGYEQYF
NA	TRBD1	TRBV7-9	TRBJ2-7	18	TGTGCCAGCGCGGGAGAGGACAGGGGGTCCCTGAGCTCCTACGAGCAGTACTTC	CASAGEDRGSLSSYEQYF
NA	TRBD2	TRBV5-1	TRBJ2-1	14	TGCGCCAGCAGCTTTAGCGGGGAAGGTAATGAGCAGTTCTTC	CASSFSGEGNEQFF
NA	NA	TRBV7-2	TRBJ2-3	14	TGTGCCAGCAGTTTGGAAGGGAGGACAGATACGCAGTATTTT	CASSLEGRTDTQYF
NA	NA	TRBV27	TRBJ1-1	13	TGTGCCAGCAGTGCGATAGGGGCAGTTGAAGCTTTCTTT	CASSAIGAVEAFF
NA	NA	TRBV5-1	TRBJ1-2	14	TGCGCCAGCAGCTCGGGGGGGCCAGAGTATGGCTACACCTTC	CASSSGGPEYGYTF
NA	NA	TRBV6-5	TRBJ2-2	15	TGTGCCAGCAGATACCATAGCGTGAACACCGGGGAGCTGTTTTTT	CASRYHSVNTGELFF
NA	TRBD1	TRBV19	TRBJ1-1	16	TGTGCCAGCCTGCCCCGGGACAGGGGGCAGAACACTGAAGCTTTCTTT	CASLPRDRGQNTEAFF
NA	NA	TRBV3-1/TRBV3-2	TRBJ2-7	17	TGTGCCAGCAGCCCCAGCCTCCCCAGAGGGTTCTCCTACGAGCAGTACTTC	CASSPSLPRGFSYEQYF
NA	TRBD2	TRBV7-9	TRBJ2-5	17	TGTGCCAGCAGCTCCGGGACTAGCGGGGGGCACCAAGAGACCCAGTACTTC	CASSSGTSGGHQETQYF
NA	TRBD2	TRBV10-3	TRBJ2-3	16	TGTGCCATCACTCTGAGCGGGAGATTGAGCACAGATACGCAGTATTTT	CAITLSGRLSTDTQYF
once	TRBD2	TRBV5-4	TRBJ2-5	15	TGTGCCAGCAGCTTAGAGCGGGGGGGCGGGGAGACCCAGTACTTC	CASSLERGGGETQYF
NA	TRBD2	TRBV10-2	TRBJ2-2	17	TGCGCCAGCAGCGGGCTAGCGGGGGGTCGAGAAGTCGGGGAGCTGTTTTTT	CASSGLAGGREVGELFF
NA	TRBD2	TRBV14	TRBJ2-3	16	TGTGCCAGCAGCCCTCGGCGGGGGGGCCGCACAGATACGCAGTATTTT	CASSPRRGGRTDTQYF
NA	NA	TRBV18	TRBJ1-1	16	TGTGCCAGCTCACCACAGGAGGGGCCGGGGGACACTGAAGCTTTCTTT	CASSPQEGPGDTEAFF
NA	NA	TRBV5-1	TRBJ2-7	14	TGCGCCAGCAGCCCTCAGGGGTTCGGATACGAGCAGTACTTC	CASSPQGFGYEQYF
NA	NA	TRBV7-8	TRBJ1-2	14	TGTGCCAGCAGCTCCACGGAGGCTTGGTATGGCTACACCTTC	CASSSTEAWYGYTF
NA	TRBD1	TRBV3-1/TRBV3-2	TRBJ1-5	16	TGTGCCAGCAGCCCTAGTGGGACAGGGGAAAGACAGCCCCAGCATTTT	CASSPSGTGERQPQHF
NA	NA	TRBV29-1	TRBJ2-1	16	TGCAGCGTTGAATCACGGGGGAATCGGTCCTACAATGAGCAGTTCTTC	CSVESRGNRSYNEQFF
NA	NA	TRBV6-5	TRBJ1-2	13	TGTGCCAGCAGCGAGGGACTTATCTATGGCTACACCTTC	CASSEGLIYGYTF
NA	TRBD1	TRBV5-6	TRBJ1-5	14	TGTGCCAGCAGCTTACAGGGGGTGGGCCAGCCCCAGCATTTT	CASSLQGVGQPQHF
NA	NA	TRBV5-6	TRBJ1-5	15	TGTGCCAGCAGCTTGAATTGGCAGGGGAATCAGCCCCAGCATTTT	CASSLNWQGNQPQHF
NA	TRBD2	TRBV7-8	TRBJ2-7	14	TGTGCCAGCAGCGGAGGGACTAGCGCCTACGAGCAGTACTTC	CASSGGTSAYEQYF
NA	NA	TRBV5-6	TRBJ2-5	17	TGTGCCAGCAGCTTAGGATGGGTTAAGGCGGTCCAAGAGACCCAGTACTTC	CASSLGWVKAVQETQYF
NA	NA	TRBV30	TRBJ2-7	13	TGTGCCTGGAACAGCGGCGACTCCTACGAGCAGTACTTC	CAWNSGDSYEQYF
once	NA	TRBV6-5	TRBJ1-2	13	TGTGCCAGCAGTCGACAGTCTAACTATGGCTACACCTTC	CASSRQSNYGYTF
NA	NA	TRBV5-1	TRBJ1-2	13	TGCGCCAGCAGCTCAGGAGGGGAATGGGGCTACACCTTC	CASSSGGEWGYTF
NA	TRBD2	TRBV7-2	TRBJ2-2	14	TGTGCCAGCAGCGGGACTAGCGGCACCGGGGAGCTGTTTTTT	CASSGTSGTGELFF
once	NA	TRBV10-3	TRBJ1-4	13	TGTGCCATCAGTGAGGGCCCTAATGAAAAACTGTTTTTT	CAISEGPNEKLFF
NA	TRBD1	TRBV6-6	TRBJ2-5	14	TGTGCCAGCAGTGAGAAAAACAGGGGGGAGACCCAGTACTTC	CASSEKNRGETQYF
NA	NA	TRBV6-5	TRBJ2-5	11	TGTGCCAGCAAGAACAGGGAGACCCAGTACTTC	CASKNRETQYF
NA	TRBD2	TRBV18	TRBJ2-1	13	TGTGCCAGCTCTCCCGGGACTAGTCATGAGCAGTTCTTC	CASSPGTSHEQFF
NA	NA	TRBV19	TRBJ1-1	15	TGTGCCAGTACCCCGGAGGGGGGGGCGCGGACTGAAGCTTTCTTT	CASTPEGGARTEAFF
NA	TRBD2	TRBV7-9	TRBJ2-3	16	TGTGCCAGCAGCCTACATAGCGGGGGGAAAACAGATACGCAGTATTTT	CASSLHSGGKTDTQYF
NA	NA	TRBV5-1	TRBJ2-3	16	TGCGCCAGCAGCACCCGACTAGTGAATGGGGGAGATACGCAGTATTTT	CASSTRLVNGGDTQYF
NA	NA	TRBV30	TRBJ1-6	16	TGTGCCTGGAGTGTGGCAGGGGCGAAGTATAATTCACCCCTCCACTTT	CAWSVAGAKYNSPLHF
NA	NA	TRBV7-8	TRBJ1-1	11	TGTGCCAGCAGCCCCGGACTGGAAGCTTTCTTT	CASSPGLEAFF
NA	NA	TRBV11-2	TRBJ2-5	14	TGTGCCAGCAGCTTTGGGGTAGCGGAAGAGACCCAGTACTTC	CASSFGVAEETQYF
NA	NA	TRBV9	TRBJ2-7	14	TGTGCCAGCACCTCTCCGCCGGGGATCTACGAGCAGTACTTC	CASTSPPGIYEQYF
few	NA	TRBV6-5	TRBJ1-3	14	TGTGCCAGCACTACGGGACACTCTGGAAACACCATATATTTT	CASTTGHSGNTIYF
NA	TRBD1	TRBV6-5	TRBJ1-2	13	TGTGCCAGCAGTCTGACAGGGGACGATGGCTACACCTTC	CASSLTGDDGYTF